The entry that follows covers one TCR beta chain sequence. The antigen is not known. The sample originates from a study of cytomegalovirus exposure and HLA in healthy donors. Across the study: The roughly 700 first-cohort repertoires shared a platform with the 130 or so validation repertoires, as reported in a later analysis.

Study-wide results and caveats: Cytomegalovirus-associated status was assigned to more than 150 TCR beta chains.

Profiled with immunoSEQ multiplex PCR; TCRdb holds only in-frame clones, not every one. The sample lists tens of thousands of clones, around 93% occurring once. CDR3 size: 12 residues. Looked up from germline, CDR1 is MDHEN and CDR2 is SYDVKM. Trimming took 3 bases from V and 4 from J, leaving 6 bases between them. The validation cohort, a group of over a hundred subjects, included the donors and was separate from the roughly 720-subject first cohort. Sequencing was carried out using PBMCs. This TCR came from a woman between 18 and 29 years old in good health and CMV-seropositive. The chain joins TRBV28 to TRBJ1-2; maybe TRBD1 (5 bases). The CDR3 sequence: CASSLGLYGYTF. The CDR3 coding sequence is TGTGCCAGCAGTTTGGGGCTCTATGGCTACACCTTC.